This TCR beta chain derives from a study of cytomegalovirus exposure and HLA in healthy donors. Study results and limitations: Based on reports, TCR beta sequences accurately predicted HLA-A and HLA-B alleles for most subjects. An analysis was carried out at a later point. It showed that HLA-associated TCR beta chains were more clonally expanded than equally common non-associated chains. Later on, an analysis showed TCR association rates differing by HLA locus, with DRB1 the most and HLA-C the fewest. Prior analysis indicated that the majority of TCR beta V segments exhibited productivity approximately 87% or approximately 30% of the time.

Remarks on this clone: Its specificity is not known.

Germline CDR1 and CDR2: MNHNY and SVGAGI (reference sequence). CDR3 size: 15 residues. V was clipped by 7 bases and J by 5 bases, with 19 bases between them. Primers: 60 Vbeta forward and 13 Jbeta reverse. Here immunoSEQ multiplex PCR was the method, and the copy in TCRdb shows in-frame clones only, minus some. The table shows about 120,000 clones, with 60% to 85% occurring only once. Source material: PBMCs. The receptor was derived from a woman aged 18-35 years in good health and CMV-seronegative. The chain recombines TRBV6-6 with TRBJ2-3, with a tentative D call TRBD1 (6 bases). The CDR3 loop is CASTDLQGPKDTQYF. DNA of the CDR3: TGTGCCAGCACCGACCTCCAGGGGCCTAAAGATACGCAGTATTTT.